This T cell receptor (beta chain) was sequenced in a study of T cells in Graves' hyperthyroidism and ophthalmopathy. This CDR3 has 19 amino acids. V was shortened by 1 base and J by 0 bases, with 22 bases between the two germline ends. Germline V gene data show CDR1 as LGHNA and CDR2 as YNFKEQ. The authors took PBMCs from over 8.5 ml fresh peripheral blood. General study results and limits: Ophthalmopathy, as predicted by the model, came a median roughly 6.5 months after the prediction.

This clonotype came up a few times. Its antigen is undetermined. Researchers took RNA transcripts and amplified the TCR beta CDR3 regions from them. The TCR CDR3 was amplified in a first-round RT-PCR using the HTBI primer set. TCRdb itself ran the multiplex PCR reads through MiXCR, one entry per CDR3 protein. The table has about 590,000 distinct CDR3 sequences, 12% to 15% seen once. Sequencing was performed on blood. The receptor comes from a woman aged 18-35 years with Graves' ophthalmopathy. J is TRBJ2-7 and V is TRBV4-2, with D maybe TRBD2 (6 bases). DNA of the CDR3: TGTGCCAGCAGCCAAGCGGTTACAGCGGGTCAAGATTACTCCTACGAGCAGTACTTC. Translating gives CASSQAVTAGQDYSYEQYF.